This entry is about one TCR beta chain. The sample originates from a study of shared T cell receptors in the human thymus. The table came from immunoSEQ multiplex PCR; TCRdb's copy has only in-frame clones and leaves some out. The table includes about 380,000 clones, approximately 95% detected once. V lost 8 bases and J lost 0, with 14 bases in between. The V gene's germline CDR1 is LGHNA and CDR2 YSLEER. The CDR3 has 15 residues. The TCR sequence derives from a human donor. The rearrangement uses TRBV4-3 and TRBJ2-1; D is perhaps TRBD1 or TRBD2 (5 bases each). Sequences were obtained from thymocytes. Written as DNA, the CDR3 is TGCGCCAGCCCCCGGGACCTGAGCTCCTACAATGAGCAGTTCTTC. It is translated as CASPRDLSSYNEQFF.